This T cell receptor (beta chain) was sequenced in a study of T cells expressing NK-cell markers. TCRdb reprocessed the 5' RACE reads; each CDR3 protein has one entry and no DNA is given. The sample table sets out some 440,000 distinct CDR3 sequences. The length of the CDR3 is 15 residues. The sequencing input was blood T cells: a sorted CD56 or NKG2C T cell subset, CD4+ or CD8+ T cells, or bulk PBMC T cells (not recorded which). This chain links TRBV12-3 or TRBV12-4 with TRBJ1-6; TCRdb gives TRBD1 as the D gene, but with no DNA this cannot be confirmed. The sequence came from a woman in her fifties or sixties in good health. The CDR3 spells CASRSLTGGNSPLHF.